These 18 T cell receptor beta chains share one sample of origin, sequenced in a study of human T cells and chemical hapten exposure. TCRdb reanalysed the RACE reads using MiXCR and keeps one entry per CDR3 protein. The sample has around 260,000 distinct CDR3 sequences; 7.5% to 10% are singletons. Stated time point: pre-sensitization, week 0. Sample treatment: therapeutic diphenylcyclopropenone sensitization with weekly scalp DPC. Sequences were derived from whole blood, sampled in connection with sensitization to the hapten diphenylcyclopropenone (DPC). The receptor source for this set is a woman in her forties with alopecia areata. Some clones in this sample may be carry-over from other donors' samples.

In nucleotides, the CDR3 is TGTGCCAGCAGTTCCACCGGGCGGGCGCCCCAGCATTTT. This translates into CASSSTGRAPQHF. The V gene is TRBV6-5, the J gene TRBJ1-5; D unresolved. The CDR3 covers 13 residues. Trimming cost V 4 bases and J 9 bases, with 13 bases left between them. CDR1 and CDR2 (germline): MNHEY, SVGAGI.

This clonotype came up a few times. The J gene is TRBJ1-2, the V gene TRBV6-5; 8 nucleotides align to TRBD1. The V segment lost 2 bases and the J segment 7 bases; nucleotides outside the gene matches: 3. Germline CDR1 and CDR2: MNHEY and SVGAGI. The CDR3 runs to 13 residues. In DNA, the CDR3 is TGTGCCAGCAGTTACGATGGACAGGGTGGCTACACCTTC. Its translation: CASSYDGQGGYTF.

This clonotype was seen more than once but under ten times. Here the CDR3 reads CASSTLLGGSSYEQYF. Here the CDR3 DNA reads TGTGCCAGCAGTACCCTCCTAGGGGGAAGCTCCTACGAGCAGTACTTC. The chain uses TRBV6-2 or TRBV6-3 and TRBJ2-7, with D possibly matching TRBD1 (6 bases). The CDR3 is 16 amino acids. Germline V gene lookup returns CDR1 MNHEY and CDR2 SVGEGT. The V and J ends lost 5 bases and 0 bases respectively, with 17 bases between them.

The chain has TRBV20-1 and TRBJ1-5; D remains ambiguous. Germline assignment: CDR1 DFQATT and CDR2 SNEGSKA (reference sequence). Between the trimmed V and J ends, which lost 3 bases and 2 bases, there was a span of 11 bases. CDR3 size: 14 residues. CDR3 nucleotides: TGCAGTGCTAGGGAGAACACGGGCAATCAGCCCCAGCATTTT. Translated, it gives CSARENTGNQPQHF.

For the CDR3, the DNA is TGCAGTGCAGCGGGTCCGGGACTGCAGAACACCGGGGAGCTGTTTTTT. Its protein product is CSAAGPGLQNTGELFF. V usage is TRBV20-1 and J usage is TRBJ2-2, with D maybe TRBD2 (6 bases). The CDR3 runs to 16 residues. Deletions cut 6 bases from V and 1 base from J, with 18 bases between. Germline V lookup: CDR1 DFQATT, CDR2 SNEGSKA (reference sequence).

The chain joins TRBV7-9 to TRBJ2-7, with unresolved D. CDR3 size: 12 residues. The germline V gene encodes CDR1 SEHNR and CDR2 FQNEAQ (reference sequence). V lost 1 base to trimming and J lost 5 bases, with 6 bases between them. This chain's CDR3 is CASSLGWDEQYF. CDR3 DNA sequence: TGTGCCAGCAGCTTAGGCTGGGACGAGCAGTACTTC.

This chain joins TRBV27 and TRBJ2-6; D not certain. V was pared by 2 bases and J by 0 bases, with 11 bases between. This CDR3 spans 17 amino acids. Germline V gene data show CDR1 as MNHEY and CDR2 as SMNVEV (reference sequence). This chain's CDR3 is CASSLGPTLSGANVLTF. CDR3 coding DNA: TGTGCCAGCAGTTTAGGGCCGACACTCTCTGGGGCCAACGTCCTGACTTTC.

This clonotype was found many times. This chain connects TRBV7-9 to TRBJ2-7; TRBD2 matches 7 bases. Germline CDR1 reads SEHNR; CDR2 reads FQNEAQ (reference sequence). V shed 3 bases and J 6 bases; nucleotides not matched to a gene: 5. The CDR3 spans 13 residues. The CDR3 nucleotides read TGTGCCAGCAGCTTTGCTAGCGGAGGCGAGCAGTACTTC. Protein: CASSFASGGEQYF.

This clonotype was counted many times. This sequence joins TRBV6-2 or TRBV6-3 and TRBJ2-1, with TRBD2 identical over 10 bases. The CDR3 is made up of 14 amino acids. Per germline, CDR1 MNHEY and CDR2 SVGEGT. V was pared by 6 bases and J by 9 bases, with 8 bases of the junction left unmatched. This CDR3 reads CASRTASGSSEQFF. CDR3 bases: TGTGCCAGCAGAACGGCTAGCGGGAGTAGTGAGCAGTTCTTC.

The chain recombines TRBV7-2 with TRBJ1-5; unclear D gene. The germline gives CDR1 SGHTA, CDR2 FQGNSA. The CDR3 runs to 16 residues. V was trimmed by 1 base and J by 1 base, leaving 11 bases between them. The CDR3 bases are TGTGCCAGCAGCTTAGGAGCGATACCCAGCAATCAGCCCCAGCATTTT. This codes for CASSLGAIPSNQPQHF.

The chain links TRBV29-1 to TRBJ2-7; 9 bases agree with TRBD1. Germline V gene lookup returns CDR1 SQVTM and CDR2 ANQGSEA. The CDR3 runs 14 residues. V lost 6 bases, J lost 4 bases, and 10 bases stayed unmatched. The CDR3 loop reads CSVEPGQGRYEQYF. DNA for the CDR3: TGCAGCGTGGAGCCGGGACAGGGACGATACGAGCAGTACTTC.

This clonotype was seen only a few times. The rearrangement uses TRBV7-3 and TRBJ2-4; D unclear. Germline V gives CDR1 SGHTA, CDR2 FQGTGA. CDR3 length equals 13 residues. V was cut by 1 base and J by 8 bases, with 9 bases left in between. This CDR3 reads CASSLSRNDIQYF. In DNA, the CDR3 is TGTGCCAGCAGCTTAAGCAGGAATGACATTCAGTACTTC.

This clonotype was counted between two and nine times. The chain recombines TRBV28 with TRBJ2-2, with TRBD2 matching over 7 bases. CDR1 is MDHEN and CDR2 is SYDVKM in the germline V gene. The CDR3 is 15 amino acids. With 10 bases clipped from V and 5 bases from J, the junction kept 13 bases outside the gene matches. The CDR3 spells CANSPSGRGTGELFF. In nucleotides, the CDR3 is TGTGCCAACTCACCTAGCGGCCGCGGGACCGGGGAGCTGTTTTTT. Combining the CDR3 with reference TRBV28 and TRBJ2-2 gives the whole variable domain DVKVTQSSRYLVKRTGEKVFLECVQDMDHENMFWYRQDPGLGLRLIYFSYDVKMKEKGDIPEGYSVSREKKERFSLILESASTNQTSMYLCANSPSGRGTGELFFGEGSRLTVL.

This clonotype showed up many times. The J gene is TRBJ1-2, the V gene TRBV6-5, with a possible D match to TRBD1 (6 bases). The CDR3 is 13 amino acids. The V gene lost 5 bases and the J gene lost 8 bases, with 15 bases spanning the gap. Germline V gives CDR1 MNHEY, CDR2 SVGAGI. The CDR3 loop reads CASSVRGANGYTF. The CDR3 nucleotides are TGTGCCAGCAGTGTACGGGGGGCGAACGGCTACACCTTC.

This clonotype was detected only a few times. The CDR3 loop reads CASSLSTGTSGITDTQYF. In nucleotides, the CDR3 is TGTGCCAGCAGTTTAAGTACCGGGACTAGCGGTATCACAGATACGCAGTATTTT. The rearrangement joins TRBV28 to TRBJ2-3; TRBD2 matches at 11 bases. The germline V gene encodes CDR1 MDHEN and CDR2 SYDVKM. This CDR3 is 18 amino acids long. J was trimmed by 2 bases and V by 2 bases; bases with no gene match: 9. Drawing the rest from reference TRBV28 and TRBJ2-3, the complete variable domain is DVKVTQSSRYLVKRTGEKVFLECVQDMDHENMFWYRQDPGLGLRLIYFSYDVKMKEKGDIPEGYSVSREKKERFSLILESASTNQTSMYLCASSLSTGTSGITDTQYFGPGTRLTVL.

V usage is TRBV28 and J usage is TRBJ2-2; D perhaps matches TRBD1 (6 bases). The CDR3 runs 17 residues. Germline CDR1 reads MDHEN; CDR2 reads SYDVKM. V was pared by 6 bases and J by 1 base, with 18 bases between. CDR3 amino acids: CASSPIWDIENTGELFF. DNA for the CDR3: TGTGCCAGCAGCCCCATCTGGGACATAGAGAACACCGGGGAGCTGTTTTTT.

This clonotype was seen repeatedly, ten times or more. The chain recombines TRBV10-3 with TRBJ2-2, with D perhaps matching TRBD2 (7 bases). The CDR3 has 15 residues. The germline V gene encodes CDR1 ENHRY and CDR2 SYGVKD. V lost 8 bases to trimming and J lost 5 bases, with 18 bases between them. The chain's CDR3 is CAIGGTLGGTGELFF. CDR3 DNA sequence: TGTGCCATCGGCGGGACACTGGGAGGGACCGGGGAGCTGTTTTTT.

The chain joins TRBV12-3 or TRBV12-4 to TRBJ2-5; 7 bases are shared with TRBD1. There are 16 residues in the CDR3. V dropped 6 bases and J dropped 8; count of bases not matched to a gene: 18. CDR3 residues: CASRDGTEGLGETQYF. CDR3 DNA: TGTGCCAGCAGAGACGGGACAGAGGGCCTAGGGGAAACCCAGTACTTC.